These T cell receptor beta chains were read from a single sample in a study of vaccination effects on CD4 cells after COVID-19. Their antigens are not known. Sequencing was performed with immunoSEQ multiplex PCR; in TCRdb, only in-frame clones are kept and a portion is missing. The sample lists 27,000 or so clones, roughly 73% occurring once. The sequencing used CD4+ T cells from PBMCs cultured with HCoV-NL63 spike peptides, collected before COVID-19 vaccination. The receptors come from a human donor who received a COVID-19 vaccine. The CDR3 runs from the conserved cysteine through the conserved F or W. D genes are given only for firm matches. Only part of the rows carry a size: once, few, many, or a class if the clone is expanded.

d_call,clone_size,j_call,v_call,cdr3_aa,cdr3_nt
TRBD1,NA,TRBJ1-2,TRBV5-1,CASAEGGQVNYGYTF,TGCGCCAGCGCAGAGGGGGGACAGGTCAACTATGGCTACACCTTC
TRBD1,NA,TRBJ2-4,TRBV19,CASSIGWGQGRAKNIQYF,TGTGCCAGTAGTATAGGCTGGGGACAGGGGAGAGCCAAAAACATTCAGTACTTC
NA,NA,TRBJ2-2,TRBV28,CASSRPRGHTGELFF,TGTGCCAGCAGCCGTCCTCGCGGACACACCGGGGAGCTGTTTTTT
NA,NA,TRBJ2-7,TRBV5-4,CASSEQGGKQYF,TGTGCCAGCAGTGAACAGGGGGGGAAGCAGTACTTC
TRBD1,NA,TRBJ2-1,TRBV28,CASSVTGALSYNEQFF,TGTGCCAGCAGTGTGACAGGGGCCCTCTCCTACAATGAGCAGTTCTTC
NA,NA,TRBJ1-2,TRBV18,CASSENGYGYTF,TGTGCCAGCTCGGAAAACGGCTATGGCTACACCTTC
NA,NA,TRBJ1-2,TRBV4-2,CASSQDPGGAYGYTF,TGTGCCAGCAGCCAAGACCCCGGGGGCGCCTATGGCTACACCTTC
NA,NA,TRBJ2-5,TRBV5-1,CASSLETQETQYF,TGCGCCAGCAGCTTGGAGACCCAAGAGACCCAGTACTTC
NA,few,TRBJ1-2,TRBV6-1,CASSEGGPPGTF,TGTGCCAGCAGTGAAGGAGGGCCCCCTGGAACCTTC
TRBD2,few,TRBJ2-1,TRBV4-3,CASSQGSGGGADEQFF,TGCGCCAGCAGCCAAGGATCTGGCGGGGGGGCCGATGAGCAGTTCTTC
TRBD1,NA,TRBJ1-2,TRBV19,CASSSRRTGEEHGYTF,TGTGCCAGTAGTTCTCGCCGGACAGGGGAAGAGCATGGCTACACCTTC
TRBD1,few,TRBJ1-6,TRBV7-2,CASSPRQGPTLHF,TGTGCCAGCAGCCCCCGACAGGGACCCACCCTCCACTTT
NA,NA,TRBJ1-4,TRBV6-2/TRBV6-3,CASSYSGATNEKLFF,TGTGCCAGCAGTTACTCAGGCGCAACTAATGAAAAACTGTTTTTT
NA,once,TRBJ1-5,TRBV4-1,CASSQLLSQPQHF,TGCGCCAGCAGCCAGCTATTAAGTCAGCCCCAGCATTTT